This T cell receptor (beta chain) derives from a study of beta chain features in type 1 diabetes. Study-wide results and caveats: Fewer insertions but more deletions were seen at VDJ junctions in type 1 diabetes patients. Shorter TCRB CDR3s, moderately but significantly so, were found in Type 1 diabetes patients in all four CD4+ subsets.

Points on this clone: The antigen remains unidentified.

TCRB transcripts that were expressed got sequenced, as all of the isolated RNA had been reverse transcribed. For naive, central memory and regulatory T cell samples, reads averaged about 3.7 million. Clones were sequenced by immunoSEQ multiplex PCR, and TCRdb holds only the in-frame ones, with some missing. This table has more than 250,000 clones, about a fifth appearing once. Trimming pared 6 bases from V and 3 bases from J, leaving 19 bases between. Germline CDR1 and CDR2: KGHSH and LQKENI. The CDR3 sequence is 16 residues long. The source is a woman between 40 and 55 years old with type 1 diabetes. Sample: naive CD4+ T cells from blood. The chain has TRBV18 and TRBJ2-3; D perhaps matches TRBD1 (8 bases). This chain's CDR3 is CASSPLDRGGTDTQYF. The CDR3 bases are TGTGCCAGCTCCCCCCTTGACAGGGGAGGGACAGATACGCAGTATTTT. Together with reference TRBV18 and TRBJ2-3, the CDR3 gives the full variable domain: NAGVMQNPRHLVRRRGQEARLRCSPMKGHSHVYWYRQLPEEGLKFMVYLQKENIIDESGMPKERFSAEFPKEGPSILRIQQVVRGDSAAYFCASSPLDRGGTDTQYFGPGTRLTVL.